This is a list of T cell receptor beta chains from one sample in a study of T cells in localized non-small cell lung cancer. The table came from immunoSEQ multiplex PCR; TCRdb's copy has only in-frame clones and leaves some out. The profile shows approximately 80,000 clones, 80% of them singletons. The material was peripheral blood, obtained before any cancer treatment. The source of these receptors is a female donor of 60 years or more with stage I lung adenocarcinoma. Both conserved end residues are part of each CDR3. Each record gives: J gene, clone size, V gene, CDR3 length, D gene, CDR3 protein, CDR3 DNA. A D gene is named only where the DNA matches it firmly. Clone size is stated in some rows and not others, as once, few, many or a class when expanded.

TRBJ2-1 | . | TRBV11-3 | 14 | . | CASSFEQSYNEQFF | TGTGCCAGCAGCTTCGAACAGAGTTACAATGAGCAGTTCTTC
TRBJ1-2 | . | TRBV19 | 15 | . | CASSMAPGANYGYTF | TGTGCCAGTAGTATGGCACCGGGGGCAAACTATGGCTACACCTTC
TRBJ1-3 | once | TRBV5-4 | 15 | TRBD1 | CASSRDRGGGNTIYF | TGTGCCAGCAGCCGCGACAGGGGAGGAGGAAACACCATATATTTT
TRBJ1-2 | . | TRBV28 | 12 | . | CASSLPGYGYTF | TGTGCCAGCAGTCTCCCAGGGTATGGCTACACCTTC
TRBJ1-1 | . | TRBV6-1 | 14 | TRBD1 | CASSPDRVNTEAFF | TGTGCCAGCAGCCCGGACAGGGTGAACACTGAAGCTTTCTTT
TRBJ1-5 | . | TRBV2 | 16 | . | CASSDYTGLSNQPQHF | TGTGCCAGCAGTGATTATACGGGACTCAGCAATCAGCCCCAGCATTTT
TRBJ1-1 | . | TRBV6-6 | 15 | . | CASNKPGTANTEAFF | TGTGCCAGCAACAAACCTGGGACCGCGAACACTGAAGCTTTCTTT
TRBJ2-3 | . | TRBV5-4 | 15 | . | CASSFGPPPTDTQYF | TGTGCCAGCAGCTTTGGACCCCCGCCCACAGATACGCAGTATTTT
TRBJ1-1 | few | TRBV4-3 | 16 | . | CASSQEVVGGKTEAFF | TGCGCCAGCAGCCAAGAGGTTGTGGGAGGTAAAACTGAAGCTTTCTTT
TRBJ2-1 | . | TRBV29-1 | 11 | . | CSVEVYNEQFF | TGCAGCGTTGAAGTATACAATGAGCAGTTCTTC
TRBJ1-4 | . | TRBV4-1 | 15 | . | CASSPQGGVNEKLFF | TGCGCCAGCAGCCCTCAAGGGGGAGTCAATGAAAAACTGTTTTTT